This T cell receptor beta chain emerged from a study of blood T cell repertoires in COVID-19. Libraries were prepared by immunoSEQ multiplex PCR; TCRdb keeps only in-frame clonotypes and omits some of them. This table holds some 190,000 clones, 80% to 90% found once. Germline V gene lookup returns CDR1 LGHNA and CDR2 YSLEER. The CDR3 is 13 residues long. Trimming took off 1 base at V and 4 bases at J, with 7 bases between the two ends. The sequence was collected from a human donor with active or convalescent COVID-19. The donor label of this sample is uncertain. The chain couples TRBV4-3 to TRBJ1-1; D is unresolved. The material sequenced was peripheral blood. CDR3 in amino acids: CASSQAVLTEAFF. CDR3 DNA sequence: TGCGCCAGCAGCCAAGCGGTCCTCACTGAAGCTTTCTTT.